The present T cell receptor beta chain was sequenced within a study of T cells in localized non-small cell lung cancer (dated by TCRdb to about 2020). Notes on the research overall: Comparing tumors with uninvolved tumor-adjacent lungs, the study looked at the T cell repertoires of around 250 patients with early-stage NSCLC. The cohort was made up of under 250 treatment-naive NSCLC patients whose localized lung tumors had been resected. Of the NSCLC patients, around 130 were male and 85 to 110 were female, and the mean age was around 66 years. Beyond this particular receptor, the publication reports: Because multi-region sequencing of the tumors was not done, intratumor heterogeneity could not be ruled out. Higher blood T cell density associated with longer overall survival, while higher adjacent-lung clonality associated with shorter survival. Uninvolved tumor-adjacent lung showed the highest T cell clonality, higher than tumor, which suggests more focused antigenic responses in the uninvolved tumor-adjacent lung. Of the top 100 tumor clones, a median of 57 were detected in paired uninvolved adjacent lung; 28 were also among that lung's top 100. Because the study design was exploratory, TCR variables were selected using unadjusted p-values without false-discovery rate correction.

CDR1 and CDR2, looked up from the germline V gene, are SGDLS and YYNGEE. V ends up 1 base short and J 0 bases short, with an unmatched junction base count of 4. Including the terminal cysteine and phenylalanine, the CDR3 comprises 17 residues. The DNA shown is the 51-base CDR3, in frame from base 1. At diagnosis, peripheral blood, uninvolved tumor-adjacent lung and tumor were collected and stored as a combination of fresh-frozen and FFPE material. For TCR repertoire profiling, the blood samples were analyzed as peripheral blood mononuclear cells. The immunoSEQ Assay was used to sequence TCR beta CDR3 regions from DNA. The paper's data handling went like this. T cell density was computed as TCR beta template counts normalized to usable DNA estimated by amplifying housekeeping genes. Richness was estimated with the preseqR package, extrapolating to 400,000 templates for PBMC samples and 120,000 templates for tissue samples. Clonality was calculated as one minus Pielou's evenness. Tissue-enriched TCRs were identified by differential abundance testing using productive amino-acid clonotypes, minimum total count 5 and alpha 0.1. The Jaccard Index and the Morisita Overlap Index were used to measure how much the repertoires overlapped between compartments. GLIPH clustered TCR beta CDR3s with public tetramer-defined viral CDR3s; viral motifs required at least three viral sequences plus V-gene enrichment. Entries here come from immuneACCESS through TCRdb and include only in-frame sequences with V and J called. Some clones fail to appear in such tables; in the studies checked, an unresolved V gene covers under half of the shortfall, and the cause of the remainder is unknown. V and J calls and clone size are copied from that table; D and trimming were computed from the DNA. Across this sample there are approximately 15,000 clones, with more than 80% seen only once. In total, the top ten clones hold around a quarter of the sample.

Details on this clone: Its antigen has not been determined. The input lacks base qualities; no much larger clone sits a single base away.

The sequence derives from a female donor aged 60 or older with stage I squamous cell lung carcinoma. This specimen was peripheral blood, taken before any cancer treatment. This receptor chain uses TRBV9 and TRBJ2-2, with TRBD2 identical over 9 junction bases. The encoded CDR3 is CASSVLAGSANTGELFF. The DNA is TGTGCCAGCAGCGTACTAGCGGGGTCCGCGAACACCGGGGAGCTGTTTTTT. The reference TRBV9 and TRBJ2-2 proteins fill in what lies around the CDR3, so the full variable domain reads DSGVTQTPKHLITATGQRVTLRCSPRSGDLSVYWYQQSLDQGLQFLIQYYNGEERAKGNILERFSAQQFPDLHSELNLSSLELGDSALYFCASSVLAGSANTGELFFGEGSRLTVL.